The 6 T cell receptor beta chains below all came from one sample that was sequenced in a study of metastatic and nonmetastatic thyroid tumors. Patients had received no treatment of any kind before thyroid surgery. TCRdb re-called clones from the PCR reads using MiXCR. The sample shows around 25,000 clones, approximately 12% of them seen only once. Sequenced material: blood. All receptors come from a female donor with papillary thyroid cancer or a benign thyroid nodule (not recorded which). Some clones in this sample may be carry-over from other donors' samples.

This clone was recorded at least ten times. The V gene is TRBV24-1, the J gene TRBJ1-2; the D gene is possibly TRBD1 (5 bases). V was trimmed by 4 bases and J by 8 bases, leaving 7 bases between them. Germline-derived CDR1 and CDR2 are KGHDR and SFDVKD. CDR3 length equals 11 residues. The chain's CDR3 is CATSDREGYTF. The CDR3 coding sequence is TGTGCCACCAGTGACAGGGAAGGCTACACCTTC.

This clone came up many times. An end of the junction does not agree with germline; a read error may underlie this. The chain joins TRBV4-2 to TRBJ1-1, with TRBD1 matching over 7 bases. This CDR3 spans 14 amino acids. Germline V gene sequence: CDR1 LGHNA, CDR2 YNFKEQ. CDR3 DNA sequence: TGTGTCAGCAGTAACCCAGGGGGAACCCCTGAAGCTTTCTTT. It is translated as CVSSNPGGTPEAFF.

Many counts were recorded for this clone. This chain links TRBV30 with TRBJ2-5; tentatively, D is TRBD2 (6 bases). Germline V gene lookup returns CDR1 GTSNPN and CDR2 SVGIG (reference sequence). The CDR3 is 13 residues long. V lost 0 bases to trimming and J lost 5 bases, with 10 bases between them. The CDR3 protein is CAWSVRLAETQYF. The CDR3 region has the DNA TGTGCCTGGAGTGTAAGGCTAGCGGAGACCCAGTACTTC.

This clone was seen at least ten times. This chain's CDR3 is CASSSLRSPSYNEQFF. CDR3 in DNA: TGCGCCAGCAGTTCCCTACGTTCCCCCTCCTACAATGAGCAGTTCTTC. V and J are TRBV10-1 and TRBJ2-1; no firm D call. Germline values: CDR1 WNHNN, CDR2 SYGVQD (reference sequence). The CDR3 spans 16 residues. Between the trimmed V and J ends, which lost 5 bases and 0 bases, there was a span of 14 bases.

In this sample, this clone turned up many times. The chain combines TRBV19 with TRBJ1-5; D not certain. CDR1 LNHDA and CDR2 SQIVND come from the germline V gene (reference sequence). The CDR3 loop spans 12 amino acids. Deletions cut 7 bases from V and 6 bases from J, with 10 bases between. This CDR3 reads CASNKGGQPQHF. The CDR3 nucleotides read TGTGCCAGTAATAAGGGAGGTCAGCCCCAGCATTTT.

This clone was seen repeatedly, ten times or more. This chain joins TRBV6-1 and TRBJ2-2; no clear D gene. Trimming removed 3 bases from V and 4 bases from J, with 6 bases in between. Germline loops: CDR1 MNHNS, CDR2 SASEGT. The CDR3 runs to 13 residues. As DNA, the CDR3 is TGTGCCAGCAGTGAGTGGACCACCGGGGAGCTGTTTTTT. This codes for CASSEWTTGELFF.